This entry lists 22 T cell receptor beta chains sequenced from one sample in a study of a mutant IDH1 vaccine in newly diagnosed glioma. Regarding time point: week 35, safety follow-up. Vaccine doses each comprised 300 ug of mutant IDH1 20-mer peptide, with topical imiquimod. These receptors are not linked to any known antigen. TCRdb keeps only in-frame clones here, not all; method: immunoSEQ multiplex PCR. The table records approximately 66,000 clones, around four fifths of them present only once. Specimen: PBMCs, collected from a glioma patient whose treatment included an IDH1 peptide vaccine. These receptors came from a man aged 25-45 years with glioma.

V gene TRBV5-1 combines with J gene TRBJ2-1; D unclear. The V end lost 0 bases, the J end lost 4 bases, and 5 bases lay between the germline ends. The CDR3 is 13 residues long. The germline V gene has CDR1 SGHRS and CDR2 YFSETQ. The CDR3 sequence: CASSLGGYNEQFF. CDR3 DNA: TGCGCCAGCAGCTTGGGCGGTTACAATGAGCAGTTCTTC.

V gene TRBV28 combines with J gene TRBJ2-2; perhaps D is TRBD1 or TRBD2 (5 bases each). The CDR3 extends over 17 amino acids. Trimming removed 8 bases from V and 5 bases from J, with 24 bases in between. Per the germline V gene, CDR1 is MDHEN and CDR2 is SYDVKM. The CDR3 spells CASQYRDPFLITGELFF. The CDR3 coding sequence is TGTGCCAGCCAATACCGGGACCCTTTCTTGATTACCGGGGAGCTGTTTTTT.

CDR3 residues: CASSDWGVSGNTIYF. CDR3 bases: TGTGCCAGCAGTGATTGGGGGGTCTCTGGAAACACCATATATTTT. The chain recombines TRBV2 with TRBJ1-3; a weak D match, TRBD1 (5 bases). The CDR3 loop spans 15 amino acids. The germline gives CDR1 SNHLY, CDR2 FYNNEI. Trimming shortened V by 3 bases and J by 0 bases, and 9 bases separated the two germline ends.

The chain employs TRBV27 and TRBJ2-1; 7 bases fit TRBD2. The CDR3 covers 19 residues. The germline V gene has CDR1 MNHEY and CDR2 SMNVEV (reference sequence). With 7 bases clipped from V and 1 base from J, the junction kept 19 bases outside the gene matches. The CDR3 bases are TGTGCCAGCACCCAAGTCGTTCTCGGGGGGTCTGGGTCCTACAATGAGCAGTTCTTC. It is translated as CASTQVVLGGSGSYNEQFF.

V and J are TRBV10-3 and TRBJ2-7; perhaps TRBD1 as D (6 bases). CDR1 is ENHRY and CDR2 is SYGVKD in the germline V gene. The V gene lost 6 bases and the J gene lost 4 bases, with 16 bases spanning the gap. CDR3 length: 14 residues. CDR3: CAIRVSGTLYEQYF. The CDR3 region has the DNA TGTGCCATCAGGGTCTCCGGGACACTGTACGAGCAGTACTTC.

This sequence joins TRBV6-1 and TRBJ2-1; 7 bases line up with TRBD1. With V trimmed by 4 bases and J by 15 bases, 9 bases remained unmatched. Germline assignment: CDR1 MNHNS and CDR2 SASEGT. CDR3 length equals 12 residues. The CDR3 protein is CASSGQGTSPFF. The CDR3 nucleotides read TGTGCCAGCAGTGGACAGGGCACGTCTCCGTTCTTC.

The rearrangement links TRBV19 to TRBJ1-2; TRBD1 agrees at 9 bases. V was clipped by 7 bases and J by 8 bases; unmatched bases: 8. Germline V gives CDR1 LNHDA, CDR2 SQIVND (reference sequence). The length of the CDR3 is 13 residues. This CDR3 reads CASTGTGYDGYTF. CDR3 sequence (DNA): TGTGCCAGTACCGGGACAGGGTACGACGGCTACACCTTC.

This rearrangement joins TRBV7-9 to TRBJ1-2; tentative D call: TRBD1 (5 bases). Germline V lookup: CDR1 SEHNR, CDR2 FQNEAQ (reference sequence). V was trimmed by 5 bases and J by 5 bases, leaving 15 bases between them. The CDR3 consists of 14 residues. CDR3 DNA: TGTGCCAGCAGCGTATACCGGGACTCTTATGGCTACACCTTC. It specifies CASSVYRDSYGYTF.

The V call is TRBV29-1, the J call TRBJ2-7; D might be TRBD1 or TRBD2, each matching 6 bases. CDR3 length: 12 residues. V dropped 6 bases and J dropped 1 base, with 10 bases sitting between them. The germline CDR1 and CDR2 sequences are SQVTM and ANQGSEA. CDR3 nucleotides: TGCAGCGTGAAGGGGGGATCCTACGAGCAGTACTTC. Translated, it gives CSVKGGSYEQYF.

J is TRBJ2-2 and V is TRBV2; TRBD1 or TRBD2 may be the D gene (6 bases each). This CDR3 region has 15 residues. Germline CDR1 and CDR2: SNHLY and FYNNEI. V lost 7 bases and J lost 4, with 16 bases in between. The CDR3 DNA sequence: TGTGCCAGCACGCGGATTGGAGGGGGCACCGGGGAGCTGTTTTTT. Amino acid sequence: CASTRIGGGTGELFF. Together with reference TRBV2 and TRBJ2-2, the CDR3 gives the full variable domain: EPEVTQTPSHQVTQMGQEVILRCVPISNHLYFYWYRQILGQKVEFLVSFYNNEISEKSEIFDDQFSVERPDGSNFTLKIRSTKLEDSAMYFCASTRIGGGTGELFFGEGSRLTVL.

This chain uses TRBV2 with TRBJ2-7; D call uncertain. The CDR3 extends over 10 amino acids. CDR1 is SNHLY, CDR2 FYNNEI, per germline. Deletions cut 2 bases from V and 5 bases from J, with 1 base between. The CDR3 DNA reads TGTGCCAGCAGTGAAAACGAGCAGTACTTC. Translated, it gives CASSENEQYF.

This sequence joins TRBV5-5 and TRBJ2-5; D unresolved. The ends were cut back, 7 bases at V and 2 bases at J, with 12 bases in the middle. CDR1 is SGHKS and CDR2 is YYEKEE in the germline V gene (reference sequence). CDR3 length: 13 residues. The CDR3 sequence: CASRGTPQETQYF. Here the CDR3 DNA reads TGTGCCAGCCGCGGTACCCCGCAAGAGACCCAGTACTTC.

This clone was picked up a small number of times. V gene TRBV5-1 combines with J gene TRBJ1-1; D is undetermined. Between the trimmed V and J ends, which lost 3 bases and 3 bases, there was a span of 15 bases. The V gene's germline CDR1 is SGHRS and CDR2 YFSETQ. This CDR3 spans 15 amino acids. The CDR3 sequence: CASSWSQSAYTEAFF. Written as DNA, the CDR3 is TGCGCCAGCAGCTGGAGCCAGTCGGCATACACTGAAGCTTTCTTT.

The chain's CDR3 is CASSLEFQETQYF. DNA for the CDR3: TGTGCCAGTTCCCTAGAATTCCAAGAGACCCAGTACTTC. This chain links TRBV6-6 with TRBJ2-5; D remains ambiguous. Per germline, CDR1 MNHNY and CDR2 SVGAGI (reference sequence). This CDR3 contains 13 residues. Trimming pared 9 bases from V and 1 base from J, leaving 12 bases between.

The chain carries TRBV4-1 and TRBJ2-3; D gene unclear. V lost 5 bases and J lost 1, with 19 bases in between. The germline V gene encodes CDR1 MGHRA and CDR2 YSYEKL. This CDR3 is 17 amino acids long. CDR3 protein: CASSSLWTVRGTDTQYF. The CDR3 coding sequence is TGCGCCAGCAGCTCACTCTGGACGGTCAGAGGCACAGATACGCAGTATTTT.

CDR3 nucleotide sequence: TGTGCCAGCAGTCCCACGGAGGGAACCGAAGCTTTCTTT. Amino acids: CASSPTEGTEAFF. The V and J genes are TRBV27 and TRBJ1-1; unclear D gene. Trimming pared 5 bases from V and 8 bases from J, leaving 15 bases between. The CDR3 length is 13 residues. Germline V gene lookup returns CDR1 MNHEY and CDR2 SMNVEV (reference sequence).

The rearrangement links TRBV19 to TRBJ1-2, with D unclear. The CDR3 sequence is 15 residues long. Between the trimmed V and J ends, which lost 10 bases and 3 bases, there was a span of 21 bases. Germline lookup yields CDR1 LNHDA and CDR2 SQIVND (reference sequence). CDR3 region: CATLPRTTRDYGYTF. The DNA for the CDR3 is TGTGCCACCCTACCGCGGACCACACGGGACTATGGCTACACCTTC. The full variable domain, rest sourced from reference TRBV19 and TRBJ1-2, is DGGITQSPKYLFRKEGQNVTLSCEQNLNHDAMYWYRQDPGQGLRLIYYSQIVNDFQKGDIAEGYSVSREKKESFPLTVTSAQKNPTAFYLCATLPRTTRDYGYTFGSGTRLTVV.

The rearrangement links TRBV5-1 to TRBJ1-1; the D gene is possibly TRBD1 (5 bases). Trimming cost V 6 bases and J 0 bases, with 18 bases left between them. Germline CDR1 reads SGHRS; CDR2 reads YFSETQ. The CDR3 runs to 16 residues. The CDR3 nucleotides read TGCGCCAGCACCCTGGAGGGGCTGGGGATGAACACTGAAGCTTTCTTT. Translated: CASTLEGLGMNTEAFF.

This clone was seen just once. The chain joins TRBV9 to TRBJ2-5; either TRBD1 or TRBD2 may fit D (6 bases each). Germline loops: CDR1 SGDLS, CDR2 YYNGEE. Deletions cut 0 bases from V and 1 base from J, with 13 bases between. The CDR3 has 16 residues. CDR3: CASSVGPGAAQETQYF. The CDR3 DNA reads TGTGCCAGCAGCGTAGGTCCGGGGGCTGCCCAAGAGACCCAGTACTTC.

The chain has TRBV5-1 and TRBJ2-1; D not certain. This CDR3 contains 16 residues. The V end lost 0 bases, the J end lost 1 base, and 11 bases lay between the germline ends. Germline V CDR1 and CDR2: SGHRS, YFSETQ. As DNA, the CDR3 is TGCGCCAGCAGCTTGGGGATTGGGTATTCCTACAATGAGCAGTTCTTC. Translated: CASSLGIGYSYNEQFF.

This chain links TRBV21-1 with TRBJ2-7; TRBD2, the table's D call, lacks a check against the DNA. TRBV21-1 corresponds to a pseudogene. The CDR3 covers 16 residues. The CDR3 coding sequence is TGTGCCAGCAGCAAAGAAGGCGGCGCGACGTTCTACGAGCAGTACTTC. This sequence encodes CASSKEGGATFYEQYF.

The DNA of the CDR3 is TGTGCCAGCAGCCAAAGGGGACTATTTACCGGGGAGCTGTTTTTT. Protein product: CASSQRGLFTGELFF. The rearrangement links TRBV7-2 to TRBJ2-2; TRBD2 aligns across 7 bases. Germline trimming cut 5 bases from V and 5 bases from J; bases unmatched to any gene: 8. The CDR3 covers 15 residues. From germline, CDR1 is SGHTA and CDR2 FQGNSA.